The clone carrying this T cell receptor beta chain was seen only a few times. Its antigen is currently unknown. The sample is drawn from a study of lymphopenia after photon versus proton radiotherapy. Findings of the study overall: After lymphocyte nadir, photon-treated repertoires showed oligoclonal expansion, especially CD8+ Temra. In patients who died, overall survival fell as post-nadir TCR diversity dropped more. Survival link was tested only in deceased patients; proton benefit remains a possibility.

Trimming took 0 bases from V and 9 from J, leaving 15 bases between them. The V gene's germline CDR1 is LNHNV and CDR2 YYDKDF (reference sequence). The CDR3 has 15 residues. The table came from immunoSEQ multiplex PCR; TCRdb's copy has only in-frame clones and leaves some out. The table shows 160,000 or so clones, with more than 85% occurring only once. Sequenced material: peripheral blood, taken from a patient treated with photon-based radiotherapy. The rearrangement uses TRBV15 and TRBJ2-1, with TRBD2 as a possible D gene (5 bases). The sequence was obtained from a man between 50 and 59 years old with gastric cancer. CDR3 sequence reads: CATSRDTGRKGEQFF. The CDR3 region has the DNA TGTGCCACCAGCAGAGACACGGGAAGGAAGGGTGAGCAGTTCTTC.